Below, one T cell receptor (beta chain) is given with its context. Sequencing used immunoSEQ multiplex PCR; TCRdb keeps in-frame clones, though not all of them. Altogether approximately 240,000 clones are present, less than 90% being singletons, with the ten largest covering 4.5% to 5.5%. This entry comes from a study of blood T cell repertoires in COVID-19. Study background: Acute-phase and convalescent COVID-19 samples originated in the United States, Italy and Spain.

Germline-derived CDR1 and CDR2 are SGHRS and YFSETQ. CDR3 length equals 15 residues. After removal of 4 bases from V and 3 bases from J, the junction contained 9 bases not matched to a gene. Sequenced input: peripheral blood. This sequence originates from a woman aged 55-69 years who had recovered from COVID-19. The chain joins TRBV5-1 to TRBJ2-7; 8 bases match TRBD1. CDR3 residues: CASSPHPGGSYEQYF. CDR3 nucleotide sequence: TGCGCCAGCAGCCCCCACCCAGGGGGCAGCTACGAGCAGTACTTC.